The 5 T cell receptor beta chains below all came from one sample that was sequenced in a study of human T cells and chemical hapten exposure. Noted time point: patch test 1, 2 weeks after DPC sensitization. Treatment of the sample: therapeutic diphenylcyclopropenone sensitization with weekly scalp DPC. TCRdb called the RACE reads again in MiXCR, with one record for every CDR3 protein. The sample includes some 120,000 distinct CDR3 sequences, about 12% seen only once; the top ten take approximately 1.4%. The sample consisted of whole blood, taken in connection with sensitization to the hapten diphenylcyclopropenone (DPC). Receptors were obtained from a woman in her forties or fifties with alopecia areata. Some clones in this sample may be carry-over from other donors' samples.

This clonotype was seen more than once but under ten times. V and J are TRBV7-2 and TRBJ1-5; the D is unclear. The CDR3 runs 14 residues. CDR1 is SGHTA and CDR2 is FQGNSA in the germline V gene. Trimming took 1 base from V and 0 from J, leaving 4 bases between them. The CDR3 reads CASSLVVSNQPQHF. The CDR3 DNA reads TGTGCCAGCAGCTTAGTGGTTAGCAATCAGCCCCAGCATTTT. The whole variable domain, filled in from reference TRBV7-2 and TRBJ1-5, reads GAGVSQSPSNKVTEKGKDVELRCDPISGHTALYWYRQSLGQGLEFLIYFQGNSAPDKSGLPSDRFSAERTGGSVSTLTIQRTQQEDSAVYLCASSLVVSNQPQHFGDGTRLSIL.

This clonotype was seen more than once but under ten times. V and J are TRBV6-6 and TRBJ1-2; a weak D match, TRBD1 (6 bases). Trimming removed 8 bases at V and 6 bases at J, with 16 bases between. CDR3 size: 13 residues. Germline V lookup: CDR1 MNHNY, CDR2 SVGAGI (reference sequence). DNA for the CDR3: TGTGCCAGCGCCCGGGGGACAAGGGATGGCTACACCTTC. It specifies CASARGTRDGYTF.

This clonotype has a count of ten or more. This chain joins TRBV6-1 and TRBJ1-1; D remains unclear. CDR1 is MNHNS, CDR2 SASEGT, per germline. Trimming cost V 7 bases and J 0 bases, with 15 bases left between them. This CDR3 region has 15 residues. CDR3 amino acids: CASIWSPQVNTEAFF. CDR3 sequence (DNA): TGTGCCAGCATATGGTCCCCGCAGGTGAACACTGAAGCTTTCTTT.

This clonotype was found a few times. The V call is TRBV7-2, the J call TRBJ1-1; 8 bases align to TRBD1. CDR3 size: 15 residues. From germline, CDR1 is SGHTA and CDR2 FQGNSA. V was pared by 3 bases and J by 4 bases, with 7 bases of the junction left unmatched. CDR3 residues: CASSFRTGRRTEAFF. DNA for the CDR3: TGTGCCAGCAGCTTCCGGACAGGGCGGCGCACTGAAGCTTTCTTT.

V usage is TRBV20-1 and J usage is TRBJ2-7, with a possible D match to TRBD1 (6 bases). The CDR3 extends over 15 amino acids. Between the trimmed V and J ends, which lost 3 bases and 2 bases, there was a span of 17 bases. In germline, CDR1 is DFQATT, CDR2 SNEGSKA (reference sequence). The DNA of the CDR3 is TGCAGTGCTAGTACAGGGTATGGTTTTACCTACGAGCAGTACTTC. This encodes CSASTGYGFTYEQYF.